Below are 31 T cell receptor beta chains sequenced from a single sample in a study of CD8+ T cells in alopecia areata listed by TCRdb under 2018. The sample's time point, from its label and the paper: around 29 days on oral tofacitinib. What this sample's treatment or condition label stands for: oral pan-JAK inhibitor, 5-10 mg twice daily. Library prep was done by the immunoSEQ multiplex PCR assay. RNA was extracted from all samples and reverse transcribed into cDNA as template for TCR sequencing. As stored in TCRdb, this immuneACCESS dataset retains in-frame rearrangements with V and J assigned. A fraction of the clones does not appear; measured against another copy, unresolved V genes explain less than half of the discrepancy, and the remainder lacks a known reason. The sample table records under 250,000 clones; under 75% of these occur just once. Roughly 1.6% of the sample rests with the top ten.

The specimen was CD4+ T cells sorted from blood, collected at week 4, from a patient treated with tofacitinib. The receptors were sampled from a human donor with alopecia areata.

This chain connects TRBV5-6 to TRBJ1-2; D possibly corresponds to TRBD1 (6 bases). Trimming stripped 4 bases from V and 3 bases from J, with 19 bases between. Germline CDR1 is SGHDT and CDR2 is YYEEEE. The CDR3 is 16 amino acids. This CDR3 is CASSPIGGRLDYGYTF. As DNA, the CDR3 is TGTGCCAGCAGCCCCATTGGGGGGCGCTTAGACTATGGCTACACCTTC.

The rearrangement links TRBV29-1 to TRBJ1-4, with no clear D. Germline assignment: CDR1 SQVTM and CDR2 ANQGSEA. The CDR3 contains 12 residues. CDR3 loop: CGLSGGDEKLFF. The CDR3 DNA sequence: TGCGGCCTAAGCGGCGGTGATGAAAAACTGTTTTTT.

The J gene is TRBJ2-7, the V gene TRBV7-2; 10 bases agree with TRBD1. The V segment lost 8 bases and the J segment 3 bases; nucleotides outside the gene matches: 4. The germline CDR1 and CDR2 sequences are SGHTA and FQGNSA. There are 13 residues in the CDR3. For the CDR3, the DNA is TGTGCCAGCCGGGGACAGGGGCACTACGAGCAGTACTTC. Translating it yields CASRGQGHYEQYF.

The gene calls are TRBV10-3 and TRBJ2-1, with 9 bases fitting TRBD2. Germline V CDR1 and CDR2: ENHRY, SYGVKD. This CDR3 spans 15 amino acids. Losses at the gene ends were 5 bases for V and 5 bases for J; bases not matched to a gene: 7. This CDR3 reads CAISPTGTSNNEQFF. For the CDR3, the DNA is TGTGCCATCAGTCCTACCGGGACTAGCAACAATGAGCAGTTCTTC.

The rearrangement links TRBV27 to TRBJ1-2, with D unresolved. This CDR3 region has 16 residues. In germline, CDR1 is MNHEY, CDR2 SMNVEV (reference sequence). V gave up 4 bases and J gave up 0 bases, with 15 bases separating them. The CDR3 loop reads CASSYGLGKANYGYTF. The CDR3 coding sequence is TGTGCCAGCAGTTACGGCCTTGGAAAGGCTAACTATGGCTACACCTTC.

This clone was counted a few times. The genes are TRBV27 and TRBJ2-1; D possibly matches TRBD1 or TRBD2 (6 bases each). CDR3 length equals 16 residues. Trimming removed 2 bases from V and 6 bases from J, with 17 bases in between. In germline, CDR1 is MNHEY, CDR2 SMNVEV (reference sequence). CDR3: CASSLDGNREVNEQFF. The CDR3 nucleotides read TGTGCCAGCAGTTTAGACGGGAACAGGGAGGTCAATGAGCAGTTCTTC.

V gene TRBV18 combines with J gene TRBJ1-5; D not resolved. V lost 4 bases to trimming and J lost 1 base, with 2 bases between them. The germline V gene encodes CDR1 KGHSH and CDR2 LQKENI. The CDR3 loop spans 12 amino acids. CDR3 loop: CASSLSNQPQHF. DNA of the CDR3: TGTGCCAGCTCACTGAGCAATCAGCCCCAGCATTTT.

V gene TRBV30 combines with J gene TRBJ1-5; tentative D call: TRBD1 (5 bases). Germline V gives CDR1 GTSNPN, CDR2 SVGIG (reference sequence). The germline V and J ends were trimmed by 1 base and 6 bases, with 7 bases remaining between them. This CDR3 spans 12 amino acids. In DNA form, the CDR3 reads TGTGCCTGGAGTGCCGACAGTCAGCCCCAGCATTTT. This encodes CAWSADSQPQHF.

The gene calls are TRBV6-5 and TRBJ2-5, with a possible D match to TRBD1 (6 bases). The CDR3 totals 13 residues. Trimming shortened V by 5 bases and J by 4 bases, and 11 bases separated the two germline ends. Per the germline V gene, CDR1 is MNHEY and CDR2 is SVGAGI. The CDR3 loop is CASSGQTLETQYF. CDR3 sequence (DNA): TGTGCCAGCAGTGGACAGACCCTAGAGACCCAGTACTTC.

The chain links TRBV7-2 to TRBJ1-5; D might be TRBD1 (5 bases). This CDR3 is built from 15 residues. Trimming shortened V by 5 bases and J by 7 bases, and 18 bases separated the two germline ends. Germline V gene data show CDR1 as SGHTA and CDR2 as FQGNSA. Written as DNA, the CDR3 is TGTGCCAGCAGCCGATCTTGGGGGATAGGGCAGCCCCAGCATTTT. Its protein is CASSRSWGIGQPQHF.

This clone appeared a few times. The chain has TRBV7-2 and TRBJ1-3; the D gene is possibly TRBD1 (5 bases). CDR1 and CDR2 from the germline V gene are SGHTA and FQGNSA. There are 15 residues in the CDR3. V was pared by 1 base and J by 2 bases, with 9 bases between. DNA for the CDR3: TGTGCCAGCAGCTTAGGGCAGGGCACTGGAAACACCATATATTTT. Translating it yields CASSLGQGTGNTIYF.

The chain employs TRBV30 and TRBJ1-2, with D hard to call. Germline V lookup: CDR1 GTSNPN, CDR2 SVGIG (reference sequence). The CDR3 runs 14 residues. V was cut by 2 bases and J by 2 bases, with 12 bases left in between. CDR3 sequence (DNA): TGTGCCTGGAGTCCCCACCTCTCCAACTATGGCTACACCTTC. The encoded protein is CAWSPHLSNYGYTF.

The chain's CDR3 is CSVVGRGGTKSSYNEQFF. CDR3 bases: TGCAGCGTTGTCGGCAGGGGTGGAACTAAGAGCTCCTACAATGAGCAGTTCTTC. This chain joins TRBV29-1 and TRBJ2-1, with D perhaps matching TRBD1 (6 bases). The V gene lost 4 bases and the J gene lost 0 bases, with 22 bases spanning the gap. The CDR3 loop spans 18 amino acids. CDR1 is SQVTM, CDR2 ANQGSEA, per germline.

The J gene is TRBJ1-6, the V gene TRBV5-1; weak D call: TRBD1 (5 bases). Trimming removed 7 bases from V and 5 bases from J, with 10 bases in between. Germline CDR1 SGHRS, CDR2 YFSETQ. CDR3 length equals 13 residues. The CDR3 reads CASGAEHNSPLHF. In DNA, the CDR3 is TGCGCCAGCGGGGCGGAACATAATTCACCCCTCCACTTT. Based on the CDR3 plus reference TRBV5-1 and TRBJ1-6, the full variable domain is KAGVTQTPRYLIKTRGQQVTLSCSPISGHRSVSWYQQTPGQGLQFLFEYFSETQRNKGNFPGRFSGRQFSNSRSEMNVSTLELGDSALYLCASGAEHNSPLHFGNGTRLTVT.

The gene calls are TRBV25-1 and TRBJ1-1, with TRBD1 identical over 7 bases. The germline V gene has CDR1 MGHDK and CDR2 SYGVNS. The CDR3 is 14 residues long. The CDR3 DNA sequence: TGTGCAGCCGAGACAGGGTTCGGGAACACTGAAGCTTTCTTT. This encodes CAAETGFGNTEAFF.

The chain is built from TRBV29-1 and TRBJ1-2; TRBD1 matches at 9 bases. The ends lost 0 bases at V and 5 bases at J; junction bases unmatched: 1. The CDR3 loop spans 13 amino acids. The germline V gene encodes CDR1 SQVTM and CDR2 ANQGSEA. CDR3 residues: CSVEEGTGYGYTF. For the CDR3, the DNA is TGCAGCGTTGAAGAGGGGACAGGGTATGGCTACACCTTC.

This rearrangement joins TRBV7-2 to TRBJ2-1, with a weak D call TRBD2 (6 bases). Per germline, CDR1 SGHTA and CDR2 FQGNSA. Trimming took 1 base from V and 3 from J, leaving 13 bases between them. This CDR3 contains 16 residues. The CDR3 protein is CASSLVGTSLYNEQFF. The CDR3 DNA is TGTGCCAGCAGCTTAGTAGGGACTTCACTCTACAATGAGCAGTTCTTC.

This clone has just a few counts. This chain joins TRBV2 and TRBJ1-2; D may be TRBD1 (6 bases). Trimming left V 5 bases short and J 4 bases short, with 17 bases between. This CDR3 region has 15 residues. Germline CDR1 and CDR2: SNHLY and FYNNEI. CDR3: CASSNQGSAGYGYTF. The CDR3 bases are TGTGCCAGCAGTAATCAGGGGTCGGCGGGCTATGGCTACACCTTC.

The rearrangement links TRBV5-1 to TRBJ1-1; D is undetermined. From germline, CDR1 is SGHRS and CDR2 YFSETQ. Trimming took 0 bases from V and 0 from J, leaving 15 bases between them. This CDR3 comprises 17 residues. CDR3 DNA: TGCGCCAGCAGCTTGGGGGCGTCCGGCAACATGAACACTGAAGCTTTCTTT. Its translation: CASSLGASGNMNTEAFF.

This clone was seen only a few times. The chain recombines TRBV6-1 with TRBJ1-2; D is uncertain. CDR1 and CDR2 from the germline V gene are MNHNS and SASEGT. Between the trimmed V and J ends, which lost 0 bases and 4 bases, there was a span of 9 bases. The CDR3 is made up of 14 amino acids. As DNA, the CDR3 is TGTGCCAGCAGTGAAGCGGTGAAGTCCTATGGCTACACCTTC. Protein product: CASSEAVKSYGYTF.

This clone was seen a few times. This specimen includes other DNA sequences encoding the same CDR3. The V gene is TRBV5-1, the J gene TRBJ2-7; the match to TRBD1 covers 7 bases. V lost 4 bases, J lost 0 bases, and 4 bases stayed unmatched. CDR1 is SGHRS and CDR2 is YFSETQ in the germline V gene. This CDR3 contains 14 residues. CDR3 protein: CASSPGTVSYEQYF. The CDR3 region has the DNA TGCGCCAGCAGCCCTGGGACAGTCTCCTACGAGCAGTACTTC.

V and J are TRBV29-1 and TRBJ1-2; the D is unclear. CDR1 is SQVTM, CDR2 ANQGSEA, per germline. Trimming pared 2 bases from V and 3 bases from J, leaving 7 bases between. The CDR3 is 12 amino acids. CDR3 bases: TGCAGCGTTGAACGGACCCACTATGGCTACACCTTC. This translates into CSVERTHYGYTF.

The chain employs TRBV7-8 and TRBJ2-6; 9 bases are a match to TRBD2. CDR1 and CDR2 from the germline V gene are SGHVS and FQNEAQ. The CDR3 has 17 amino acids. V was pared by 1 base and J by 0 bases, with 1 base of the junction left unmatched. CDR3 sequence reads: CASSLGAGGSGANVLTF. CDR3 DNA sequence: TGTGCCAGCAGCTTAGGAGCGGGAGGCTCTGGGGCCAACGTCCTGACTTTC.

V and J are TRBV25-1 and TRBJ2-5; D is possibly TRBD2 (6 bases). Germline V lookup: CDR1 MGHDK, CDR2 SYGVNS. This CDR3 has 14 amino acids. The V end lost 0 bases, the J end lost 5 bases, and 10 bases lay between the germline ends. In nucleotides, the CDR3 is TGTGCCAGCAGTGAATACAGGGAGGAGGAGACCCAGTACTTC. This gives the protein CASSEYREEETQYF.

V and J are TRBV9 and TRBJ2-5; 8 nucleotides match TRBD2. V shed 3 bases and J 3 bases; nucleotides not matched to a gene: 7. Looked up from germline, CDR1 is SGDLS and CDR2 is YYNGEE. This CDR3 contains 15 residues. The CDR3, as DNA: TGTGCCAGCAGCGGGACCGGGACTAGAGAAGAGACCCAGTACTTC. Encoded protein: CASSGTGTREETQYF.

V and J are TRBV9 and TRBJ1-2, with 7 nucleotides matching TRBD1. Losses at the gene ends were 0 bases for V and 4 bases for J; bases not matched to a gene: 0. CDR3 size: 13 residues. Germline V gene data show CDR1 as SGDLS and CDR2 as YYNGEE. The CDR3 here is CASSVGTGYGYTF. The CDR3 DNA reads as TGTGCCAGCAGCGTAGGGACAGGCTATGGCTACACCTTC. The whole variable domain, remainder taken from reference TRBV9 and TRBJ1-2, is DSGVTQTPKHLITATGQRVTLRCSPRSGDLSVYWYQQSLDQGLQFLIQYYNGEERAKGNILERFSAQQFPDLHSELNLSSLELGDSALYFCASSVGTGYGYTFGSGTRLTVV.

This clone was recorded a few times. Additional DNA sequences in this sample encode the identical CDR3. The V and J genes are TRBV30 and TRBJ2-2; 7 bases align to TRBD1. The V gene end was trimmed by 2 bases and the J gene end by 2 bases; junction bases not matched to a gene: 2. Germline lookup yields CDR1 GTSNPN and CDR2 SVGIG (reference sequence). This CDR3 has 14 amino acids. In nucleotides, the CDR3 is TGTGCCTGGAGTAGGGGGCCCAACACCGGGGAGCTGTTTTTT. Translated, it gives CAWSRGPNTGELFF.

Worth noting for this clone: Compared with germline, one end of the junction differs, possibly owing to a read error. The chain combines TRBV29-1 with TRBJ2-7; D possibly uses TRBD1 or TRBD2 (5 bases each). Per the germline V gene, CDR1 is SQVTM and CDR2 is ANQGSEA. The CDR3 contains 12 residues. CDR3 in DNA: TGCAGCGTGACATCTGGGACGGACGAACAGTACTTC. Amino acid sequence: CSVTSGTDEQYF.

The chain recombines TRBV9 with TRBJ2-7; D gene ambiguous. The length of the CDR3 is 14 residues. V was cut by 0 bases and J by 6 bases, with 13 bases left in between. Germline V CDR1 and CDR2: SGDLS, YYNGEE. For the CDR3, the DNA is TGTGCCAGCAGCGTAGCTACGGGTGGCGCCGAGCAGTACTTC. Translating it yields CASSVATGGAEQYF.

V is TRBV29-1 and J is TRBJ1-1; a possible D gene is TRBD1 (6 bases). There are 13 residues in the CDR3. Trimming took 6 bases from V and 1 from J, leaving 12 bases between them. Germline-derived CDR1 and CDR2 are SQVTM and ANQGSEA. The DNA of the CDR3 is TGCAGCGTCGAAAAGGACAGGAACACTGAAGCTTTCTTT. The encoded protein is CSVEKDRNTEAFF. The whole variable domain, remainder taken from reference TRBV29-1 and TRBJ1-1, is SAVISQKPSRDICQRGTSLTIQCQVDSQVTMMFWYRQQPGQSLTLIATANQGSEATYESGFVIDKFPISRPNLTFSTLTVSNMSPEDSSIYLCSVEKDRNTEAFFGQGTRLTVV.

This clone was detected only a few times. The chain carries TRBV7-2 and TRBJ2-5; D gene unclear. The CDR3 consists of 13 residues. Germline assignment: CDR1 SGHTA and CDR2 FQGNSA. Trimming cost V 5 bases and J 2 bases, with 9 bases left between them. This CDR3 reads CASSPRPQETQYF. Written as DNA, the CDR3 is TGTGCCAGCAGCCCGCGGCCACAAGAGACCCAGTACTTC.